The next 13 T cell receptor beta chains were all read from a single sample in a study of T-cell memory formation after mild COVID-19. Each CDR3 protein gets one entry after TCRdb re-called the 5' RACE reads with MiXCR. The sample has roughly 150,000 distinct CDR3 sequences, roughly 13% seen once; the top ten hold around 28%. The sample comprised PBMCs or a T cell subset sorted from them (not recorded which). Every receptor here comes from an adult woman who had mild COVID-19 (a few samples of this study predate the infection). Cell type and time point are not known.

This clonotype came up many times. The gene calls are TRBV7-6 and TRBJ2-7; 10 bases fit TRBD1. The CDR3 extends over 18 amino acids. V lost 1 base to trimming and J lost 0 bases; unmatched junction nucleotides: 9. CDR1 and CDR2 from the germline V gene are SGHVS and FNYEAQ. Written as DNA, the CDR3 is TGTGCCAGCAGCTTAGGGCTATCGGGACAGGGGAGCTCCTACGAGCAGTACTTC. Residues: CASSLGLSGQGSSYEQYF. The variable domain in full, completed from reference TRBV7-6 and TRBJ2-7, reads GAGVSQSPRYKVTKRGQDVALRCDPISGHVSLYWYRQALGQGPEFLTYFNYEAQQDKSGLPNDRFSAERPEGSISTLTIQRTEQRDSAMYRCASSLGLSGQGSSYEQYFGPGTRLTVT.

This clonotype was found a few times. The genes are TRBV27 and TRBJ1-4; a weak D match, TRBD1 (6 bases). Trimming stripped 2 bases from V and 7 bases from J, with 8 bases between. This CDR3 contains 13 residues. The germline V gene has CDR1 MNHEY and CDR2 SMNVEV (reference sequence). DNA for the CDR3: TGTGCCAGCAGTTTAACAGGGTCTGAAAAACTGTTTTTT. Amino acid sequence: CASSLTGSEKLFF.

This clonotype has just a few counts. The chain employs TRBV29-1 and TRBJ1-2; 12 bases agree with TRBD1. Per germline, CDR1 SQVTM and CDR2 ANQGSEA. The CDR3 runs to 13 residues. The trim removed 7 bases at V and 4 bases at J, leaving 4 bases unmatched. Here the CDR3 DNA reads TGCAGCGCCGGGACAGGGGGCCTCTATGGCTACACCTTC. It codes for CSAGTGGLYGYTF.

The V and J genes are TRBV20-1 and TRBJ2-7; D gene ambiguous. The CDR3 has 13 amino acids. V was shortened by 1 base and J by 2 bases, with 9 bases between the two germline ends. Per the germline V gene, CDR1 is DFQATT and CDR2 is SNEGSKA (reference sequence). DNA for the CDR3: TGCAGTGCTAGAGGGAGAGGAACCTACGAGCAGTACTTC. The encoded protein is CSARGRGTYEQYF.

V usage is TRBV5-1 and J usage is TRBJ2-5, with D possibly being TRBD2 (5 bases). V lost 4 bases to trimming and J lost 4 bases, with 17 bases between them. The CDR3 contains 15 residues. Germline V gene sequence: CDR1 SGHRS, CDR2 YFSETQ. CDR3 amino acids: CASSPQAGLRETQYF. The CDR3, as DNA: TGCGCCAGCAGCCCCCAGGCGGGTTTGCGAGAGACCCAGTACTTC.

This clonotype was counted a few times. The chain joins TRBV7-2 to TRBJ2-7; D not resolved. Germline assignment: CDR1 SGHTA and CDR2 FQGNSA. The CDR3 is 13 amino acids. Trimming stripped 1 base from V and 0 bases from J, with 4 bases between. In DNA form, the CDR3 reads TGTGCCAGCAGCTTAGACCCCTCCTACGAGCAGTACTTC. It specifies CASSLDPSYEQYF.

The gene calls are TRBV15 and TRBJ2-1, with TRBD2 matching 7 bases. The CDR3 sequence is 15 residues long. Per the germline V gene, CDR1 is LNHNV and CDR2 is YYDKDF (reference sequence). V lost 6 bases to trimming and J lost 0 bases; unmatched junction nucleotides: 5. CDR3 region: CATSTGGSSYNEQFF. DNA of the CDR3: TGTGCCACCAGTACGGGCGGGAGCTCCTACAATGAGCAGTTCTTC.

The chain carries TRBV23-1 and TRBJ2-5, with unresolved D. TRBV23-1 counts as an open reading frame of uncertain function. Trimming stripped 6 bases from V and 10 bases from J, with 9 bases between. The CDR3 runs to 10 residues. The CDR3: CASSPNIQYF. The CDR3 region has the DNA TGCGCCAGCAGCCCTAATATCCAGTACTTC.

This clonotype was seen a few times. The chain recombines TRBV5-6 with TRBJ2-7; D is perhaps TRBD2 (7 bases). CDR1 is SGHDT, CDR2 YYEEEE, per germline. Trimming took off 4 bases at V and 1 base at J, with 18 bases between the two ends. CDR3 length: 16 amino acids. CDR3 amino acids: CASSPEGGLSSYEQYF. CDR3 nucleotide sequence: TGTGCCAGCAGCCCCGAGGGGGGGCTAAGTTCCTACGAGCAGTACTTC.

This clonotype was counted a few times. The chain uses TRBV9 and TRBJ2-1; D might be TRBD1 or TRBD2, each matching 5 bases. Germline CDR1 SGDLS, CDR2 YYNGEE. Trimming took 3 bases from V and 0 from J, leaving 22 bases between them. The CDR3 spans 19 residues. The CDR3 spells CASSDGDRSSSGSYNEQFF. The CDR3 bases are TGTGCCAGCAGCGACGGGGACCGGAGTAGCTCCGGCTCCTACAATGAGCAGTTCTTC. The full variable domain, in which reference TRBV9 and TRBJ2-1 provide the parts outside the CDR3, is DSGVTQTPKHLITATGQRVTLRCSPRSGDLSVYWYQQSLDQGLQFLIQYYNGEERAKGNILERFSAQQFPDLHSELNLSSLELGDSALYFCASSDGDRSSSGSYNEQFFGPGTRLTVL.

The rearrangement joins TRBV5-5 to TRBJ2-1, with D tentatively TRBD1 (5 bases). Trimming cost V 0 bases and J 5 bases, with 9 bases left between them. In germline, CDR1 is SGHKS, CDR2 YYEKEE (reference sequence). This CDR3 has 14 residues. The CDR3 protein is CASSLGLGDNEQFF. Here the CDR3 DNA reads TGTGCCAGCAGCTTGGGCCTAGGGGACAATGAGCAGTTCTTC. The full variable domain, with the rest looked up from reference TRBV5-5 and TRBJ2-1, is DAGVTQSPTHLIKTRGQQVTLRCSPISGHKSVSWYQQVLGQGPQFIFQYYEKEERGRGNFPDRFSARQFPNYSSELNVNALLLGDSALYLCASSLGLGDNEQFFGPGTRLTVL.

The chain joins TRBV5-1 to TRBJ2-7; 10 bases are a match to TRBD1. The CDR3 runs to 15 residues. Germline V gene data show CDR1 as SGHRS and CDR2 as YFSETQ. J gave up 7 bases and V 2 bases, and 9 bases lay outside the gene matches. The CDR3 reads CASSFSRDRGEEQYF. The DNA of the CDR3 is TGCGCCAGCAGCTTTTCTAGGGACAGGGGAGAAGAGCAGTACTTC.

The gene calls are TRBV5-1 and TRBJ1-1; unclear D gene. V was cut by 0 bases and J by 6 bases, with 9 bases left in between. This CDR3 contains 13 residues. Per the germline V gene, CDR1 is SGHRS and CDR2 is YFSETQ. CDR3 nucleotide sequence: TGCGCCAGCAGCTTGGTTGGGAGATCTGAAGCTTTCTTT. Translated: CASSLVGRSEAFF.